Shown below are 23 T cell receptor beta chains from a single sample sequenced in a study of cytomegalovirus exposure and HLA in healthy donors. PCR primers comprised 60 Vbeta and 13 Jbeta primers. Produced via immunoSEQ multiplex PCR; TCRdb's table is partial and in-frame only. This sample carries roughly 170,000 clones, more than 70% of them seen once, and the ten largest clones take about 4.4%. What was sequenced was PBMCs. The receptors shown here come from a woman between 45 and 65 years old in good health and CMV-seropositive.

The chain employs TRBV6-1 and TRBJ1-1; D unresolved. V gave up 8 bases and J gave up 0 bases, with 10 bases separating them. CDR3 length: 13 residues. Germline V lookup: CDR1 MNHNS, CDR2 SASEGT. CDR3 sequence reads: CASSKELNTEAFF. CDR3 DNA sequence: TGTGCCAGCTCAAAGGAGTTGAACACTGAAGCTTTCTTT.

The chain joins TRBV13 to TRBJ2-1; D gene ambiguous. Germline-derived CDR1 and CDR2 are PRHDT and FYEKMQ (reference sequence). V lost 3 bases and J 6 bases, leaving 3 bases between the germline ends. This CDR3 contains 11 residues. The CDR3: CASSFSNEQFF. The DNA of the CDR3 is TGTGCCAGCAGCTTTAGCAATGAGCAGTTCTTC. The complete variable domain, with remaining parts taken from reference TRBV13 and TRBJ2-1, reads AAGVIQSPRHLIKEKRETATLKCYPIPRHDTVYWYQQGPGQDPQFLISFYEKMQSDKGSIPDRFSAQQFSDYHSELNMSSLELGDSALYFCASSFSNEQFFGPGTRLTVL.

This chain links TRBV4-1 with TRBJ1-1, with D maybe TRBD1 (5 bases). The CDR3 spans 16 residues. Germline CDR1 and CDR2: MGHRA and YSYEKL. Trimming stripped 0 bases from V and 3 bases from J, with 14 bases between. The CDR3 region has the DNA TGCGCCAGCAGCCAAGATTTTCCCTGGGGCGACACTGAAGCTTTCTTT. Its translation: CASSQDFPWGDTEAFF.

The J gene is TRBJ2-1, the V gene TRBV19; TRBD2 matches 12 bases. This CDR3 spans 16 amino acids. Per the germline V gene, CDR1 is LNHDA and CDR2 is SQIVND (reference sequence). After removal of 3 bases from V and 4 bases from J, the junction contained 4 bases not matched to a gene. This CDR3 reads CASSMRTSGKYNEQFF. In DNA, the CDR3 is TGTGCCAGTAGTATGCGGACTAGCGGGAAGTACAATGAGCAGTTCTTC.

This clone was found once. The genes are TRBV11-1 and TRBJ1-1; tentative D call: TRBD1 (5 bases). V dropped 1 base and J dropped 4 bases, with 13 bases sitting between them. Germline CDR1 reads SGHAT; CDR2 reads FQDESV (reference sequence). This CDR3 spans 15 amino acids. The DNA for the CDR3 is TGTGCCAGCAGCTTAGGGGGCGGAGGGTTCACTGAAGCTTTCTTT. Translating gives CASSLGGGGFTEAFF.

Written as DNA, the CDR3 is TGCAGCGTTGATCGGGGGGCTGTCTATGGCTACACCTTC. This codes for CSVDRGAVYGYTF. V is TRBV29-1 and J is TRBJ1-2, with D perhaps TRBD1 (6 bases). V was clipped by 3 bases and J by 4 bases, with 12 bases between them. The CDR3 has 13 residues. Looked up from germline, CDR1 is SQVTM and CDR2 is ANQGSEA.

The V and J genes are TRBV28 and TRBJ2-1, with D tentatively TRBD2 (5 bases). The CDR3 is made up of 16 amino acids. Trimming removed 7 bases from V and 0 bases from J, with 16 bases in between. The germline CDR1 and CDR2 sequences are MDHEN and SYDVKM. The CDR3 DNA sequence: TGTGCCAGCAAAACCGAGCGGAAAAGCTCCTACAATGAGCAGTTCTTC. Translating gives CASKTERKSSYNEQFF.

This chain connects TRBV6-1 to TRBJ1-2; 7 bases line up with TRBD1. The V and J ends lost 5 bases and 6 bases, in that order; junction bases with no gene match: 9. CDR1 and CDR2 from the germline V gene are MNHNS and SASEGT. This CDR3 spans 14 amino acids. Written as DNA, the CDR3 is TGTGCCAGCAGTTCAGGGGGTGCGATCCATGGCTACACCTTC. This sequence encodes CASSSGGAIHGYTF.

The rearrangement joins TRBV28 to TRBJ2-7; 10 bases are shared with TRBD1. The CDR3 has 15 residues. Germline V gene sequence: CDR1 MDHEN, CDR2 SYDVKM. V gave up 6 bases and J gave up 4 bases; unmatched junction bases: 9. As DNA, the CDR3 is TGTGCCAGCAGGGAAGCGGGACAGGGGTCGTACGAGCAGTACTTC. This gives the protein CASREAGQGSYEQYF.

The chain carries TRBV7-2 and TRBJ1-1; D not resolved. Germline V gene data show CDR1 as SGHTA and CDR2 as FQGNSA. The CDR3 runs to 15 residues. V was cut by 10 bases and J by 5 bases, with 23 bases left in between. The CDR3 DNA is TGTGCCACCCGTCTTGGCGGCGATGGTGGGACTGAAGCTTTCTTT. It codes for CATRLGGDGGTEAFF. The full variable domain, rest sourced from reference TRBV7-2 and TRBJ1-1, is GAGVSQSPSNKVTEKGKDVELRCDPISGHTALYWYRQSLGQGLEFLIYFQGNSAPDKSGLPSDRFSAERTGGSVSTLTIQRTQQEDSAVYLCATRLGGDGGTEAFFGQGTRLTVV.

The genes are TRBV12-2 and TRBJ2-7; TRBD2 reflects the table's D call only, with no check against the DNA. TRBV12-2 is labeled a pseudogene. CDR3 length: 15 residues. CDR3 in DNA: TGTGCAAGTCGCGAGACTAGCGACCTTAGGGACGAGCAGTACTTC. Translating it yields CASRETSDLRDEQYF.

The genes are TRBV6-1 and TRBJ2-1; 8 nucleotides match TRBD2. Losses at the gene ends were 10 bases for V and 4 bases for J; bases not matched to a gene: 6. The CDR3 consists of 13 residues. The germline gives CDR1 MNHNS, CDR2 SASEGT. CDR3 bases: TGTGCCACAGCTGGGACTAGTTACAATGAGCAGTTCTTC. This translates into CATAGTSYNEQFF.

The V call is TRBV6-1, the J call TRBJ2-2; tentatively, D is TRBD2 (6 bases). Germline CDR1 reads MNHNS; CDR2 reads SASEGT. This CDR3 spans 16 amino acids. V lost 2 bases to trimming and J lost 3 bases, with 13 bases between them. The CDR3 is CASSEFPGVDTGELFF. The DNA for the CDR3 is TGTGCCAGCAGTGAATTTCCGGGGGTCGACACCGGGGAGCTGTTTTTT.

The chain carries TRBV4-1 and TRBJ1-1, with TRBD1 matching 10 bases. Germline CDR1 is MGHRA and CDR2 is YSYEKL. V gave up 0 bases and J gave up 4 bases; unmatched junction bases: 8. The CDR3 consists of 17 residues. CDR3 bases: TGCGCCAGCAGCCAAGAGGGGACAGGGGCGATCTTCACTGAAGCTTTCTTT. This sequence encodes CASSQEGTGAIFTEAFF.

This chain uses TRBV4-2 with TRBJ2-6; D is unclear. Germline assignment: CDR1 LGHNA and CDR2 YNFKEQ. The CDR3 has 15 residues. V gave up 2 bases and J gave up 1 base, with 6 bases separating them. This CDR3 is CASSQSGSGANVLTF. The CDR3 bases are TGTGCCAGCAGCCAATCCGGTTCTGGGGCCAACGTCCTGACTTTC.

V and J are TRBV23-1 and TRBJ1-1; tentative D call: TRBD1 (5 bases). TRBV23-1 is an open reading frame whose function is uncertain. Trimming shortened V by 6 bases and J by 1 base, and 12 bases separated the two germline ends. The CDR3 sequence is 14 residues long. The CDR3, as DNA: TGCGCCAGCAGCCAGAGTGGGGCGAACACTGAAGCTTTCTTT. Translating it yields CASSQSGANTEAFF.

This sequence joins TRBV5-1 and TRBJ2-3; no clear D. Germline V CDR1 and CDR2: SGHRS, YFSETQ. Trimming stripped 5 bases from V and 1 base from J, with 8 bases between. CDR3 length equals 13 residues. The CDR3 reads CASRLSGTDTQYF. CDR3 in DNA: TGCGCCAGCAGGTTGAGCGGCACAGATACGCAGTATTTT.

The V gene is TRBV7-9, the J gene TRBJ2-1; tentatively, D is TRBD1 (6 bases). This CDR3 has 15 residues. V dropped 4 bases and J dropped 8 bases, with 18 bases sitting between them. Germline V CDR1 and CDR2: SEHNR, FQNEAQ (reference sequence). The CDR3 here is CASSSGAGIVYEQFF. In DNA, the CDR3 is TGTGCCAGCAGCTCAGGGGCAGGGATTGTGTATGAGCAGTTCTTC.

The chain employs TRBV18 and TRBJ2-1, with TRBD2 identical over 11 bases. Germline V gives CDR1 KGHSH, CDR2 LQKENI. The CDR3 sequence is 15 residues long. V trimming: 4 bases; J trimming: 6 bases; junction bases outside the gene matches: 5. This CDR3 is CASSQTSGTRNEQFF. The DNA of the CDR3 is TGTGCCAGCTCACAGACTAGCGGGACTCGCAATGAGCAGTTCTTC.

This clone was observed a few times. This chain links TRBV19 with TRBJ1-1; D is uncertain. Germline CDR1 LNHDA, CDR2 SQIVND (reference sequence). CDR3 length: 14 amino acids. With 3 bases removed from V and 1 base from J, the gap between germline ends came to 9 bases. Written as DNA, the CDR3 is TGTGCCAGTAGTATCGGCAGGAAGAACACTGAAGCTTTCTTT. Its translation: CASSIGRKNTEAFF. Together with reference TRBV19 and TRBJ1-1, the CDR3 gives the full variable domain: DGGITQSPKYLFRKEGQNVTLSCEQNLNHDAMYWYRQDPGQGLRLIYYSQIVNDFQKGDIAEGYSVSREKKESFPLTVTSAQKNPTAFYLCASSIGRKNTEAFFGQGTRLTVV.

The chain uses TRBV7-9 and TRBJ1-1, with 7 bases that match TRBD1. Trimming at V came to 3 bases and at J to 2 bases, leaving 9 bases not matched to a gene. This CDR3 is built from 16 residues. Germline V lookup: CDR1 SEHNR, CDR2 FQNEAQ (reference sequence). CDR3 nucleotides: TGTGCCAGCAGCTTGACAGGGAGAGGGGGTAACACTGAAGCTTTCTTT. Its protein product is CASSLTGRGGNTEAFF.

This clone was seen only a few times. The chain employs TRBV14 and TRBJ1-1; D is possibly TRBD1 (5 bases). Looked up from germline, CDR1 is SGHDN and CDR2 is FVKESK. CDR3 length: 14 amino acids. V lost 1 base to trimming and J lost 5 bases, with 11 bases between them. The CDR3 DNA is TGTGCCAGCAGCCAAGGTCTGGGGGGGACTGAAGCTTTCTTT. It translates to CASSQGLGGTEAFF.

CDR3 region: CASSFQTSTEQYF. The CDR3 nucleotides are TGCGCCAGCAGCTTTCAAACGAGTACCGAGCAGTACTTC. The rearrangement joins TRBV5-1 to TRBJ2-7; D call uncertain. Trimming took 2 bases from V and 6 from J, leaving 12 bases between them. CDR1 is SGHRS, CDR2 YFSETQ, per germline. The CDR3 has 13 amino acids.